The 8 T cell receptor beta chains below all came from one sample that was sequenced in a study of Ad26.COV2.S vaccination and SARS-CoV-2 variants. Treatment given: around 19 received Ad26.COV2.S at low or high dose, single or two shots; about five received placebo; per-sample allocation not given. Specimen acquisition occurred on day 63 following the initial vaccine or placebo injection. Data came from immunoSEQ multiplex PCR; TCRdb stores just in-frame clones and leaves some out. The table lists more than 300,000 clones, 88% of them singletons, with roughly 6% in the top ten. This specimen consisted of peripheral blood, obtained in a trial of Ad26.COV2.S vaccine versus placebo. These receptors all stem from a person between 18 and 59 years old who received the Ad26.COV2.S COVID-19 vaccine or a placebo.

This clone was recorded only once. This sequence joins TRBV27 and TRBJ1-6; TRBD1 matches at 7 bases. Germline CDR1 MNHEY, CDR2 SMNVEV (reference sequence). V was pared by 0 bases and J by 10 bases, with 6 bases of the junction left unmatched. CDR3 length equals 15 residues. Here the CDR3 reads CASSLSVQGRSPLHF. The CDR3 bases are TGTGCCAGCAGTTTATCAGTACAGGGGAGGTCACCCCTCCACTTT.

This clone has only one observation. This may come from a read error, since a much larger clone is one base off. The chain links TRBV6-4 to TRBJ2-2, with 8 bases fitting TRBD2. The germline CDR1 and CDR2 sequences are MRHNA and SNTAGT. Trimming cost V 2 bases and J 4 bases; bases outside gene matches: 0. This CDR3 spans 14 amino acids. The CDR3 DNA is TGTGCCAGCAGTGACGGGACTAGCACCGGGGAGCTGTTTTTT. Its translation is CASSDGTSTGELFF.

The rearrangement links TRBV4-1 to TRBJ2-1; 10 positions match TRBD2. After removal of 2 bases from V and 0 bases from J, the junction contained 10 bases not matched to a gene. CDR1 is MGHRA, CDR2 YSYEKL, per germline. This CDR3 spans 19 amino acids. CDR3 nucleotides: TGCGCCAGCAGCCAACCCAGAGTATCTAGCGGGAGCTCCTACAATGAGCAGTTCTTC. Translating it yields CASSQPRVSSGSSYNEQFF.

The chain recombines TRBV12-3 or TRBV12-4 with TRBJ2-7; 7 nucleotides align to TRBD1. Trimming took 4 bases from V and 3 from J; bases not matched to a gene: 0. The CDR3 length is 12 residues. This CDR3 reads CASSSGGYEQYF. CDR3 sequence (DNA): TGTGCCAGCAGTTCAGGGGGCTACGAGCAGTACTTC.

The chain is built from TRBV6-5 and TRBJ1-2; no clear D. Trimming pared 4 bases from V and 4 bases from J, leaving 1 base between. The CDR3 sequence is 10 residues long. Per the germline V gene, CDR1 is MNHEY and CDR2 is SVGAGI. This CDR3 is CASSFYGYTF. As DNA, the CDR3 is TGTGCCAGCAGTTTCTATGGCTACACCTTC.

The chain couples TRBV27 to TRBJ2-7, with D maybe TRBD2 (6 bases). This CDR3 region has 12 residues. The V end was cut by 3 bases, the J end by 6 bases, with 9 bases between. CDR1 MNHEY and CDR2 SMNVEV come from the germline V gene (reference sequence). The CDR3 reads CASSFAGGEQYF. The DNA for the CDR3 is TGTGCCAGCAGTTTTGCCGGGGGCGAGCAGTACTTC.

This rearrangement joins TRBV6-5 to TRBJ1-2; D is unclear. The CDR3 length is 15 residues. With 7 bases removed from V and 4 bases from J, the gap between germline ends came to 19 bases. Germline V gene sequence: CDR1 MNHEY, CDR2 SVGAGI. This CDR3 is CASTAGLRRAYGYTF. In nucleotides, the CDR3 is TGTGCCAGCACCGCGGGTCTCAGGAGGGCCTATGGCTACACCTTC.

V usage is TRBV9 and J usage is TRBJ1-3; D remains unclear. V was pared by 4 bases and J by 0 bases, with 11 bases between. The CDR3 covers 15 residues. The germline gives CDR1 SGDLS, CDR2 YYNGEE. The CDR3 region is CASSKITPSGNTIYF. Here the CDR3 DNA reads TGTGCCAGCAGCAAAATCACACCCTCTGGAAACACCATATATTTT.